What follows describes a single T cell receptor (beta chain). Antigen unknown. A 5'RACE template switching approach incorporating UMIs was used to make TCR beta cDNA. Reanalyzing the 5' RACE reads, TCRdb keeps one entry per CDR3 protein, without DNA. The sample totals about half a million distinct CDR3 sequences. These data originate in a study of T cells expressing NK-cell markers. Findings of the study overall: The dominant NKG2C+ clonotypes represented 1.0-7.0% of CD8+ T cells in six donors.

CDR3 length: 18 residues. Germline CDR1 and CDR2: ENHRY and SYGVKD. The sequenced material came from blood T cells: a sorted CD56 or NKG2C T cell subset, CD4+ or CD8+ T cells, or bulk PBMC T cells (not recorded which). V is TRBV10-3 and J is TRBJ1-5. The receptor was derived from a woman between 45 and 65 years old in good health. The CDR3 is CAISESLREDHSNQPQHF.